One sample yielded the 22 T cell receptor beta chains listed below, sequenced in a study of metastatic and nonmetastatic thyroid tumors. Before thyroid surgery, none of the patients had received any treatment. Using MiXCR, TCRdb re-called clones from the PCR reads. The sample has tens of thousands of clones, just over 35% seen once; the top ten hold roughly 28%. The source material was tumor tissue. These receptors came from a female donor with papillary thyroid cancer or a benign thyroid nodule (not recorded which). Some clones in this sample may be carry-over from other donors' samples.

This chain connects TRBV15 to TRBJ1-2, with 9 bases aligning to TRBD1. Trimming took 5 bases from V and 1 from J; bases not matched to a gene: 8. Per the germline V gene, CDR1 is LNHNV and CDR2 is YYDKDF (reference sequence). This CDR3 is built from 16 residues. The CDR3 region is CATSYTGGEINYGYTF. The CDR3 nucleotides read TGTGCCACCAGCTATACAGGGGGCGAAATTAACTATGGCTACACCTTC.

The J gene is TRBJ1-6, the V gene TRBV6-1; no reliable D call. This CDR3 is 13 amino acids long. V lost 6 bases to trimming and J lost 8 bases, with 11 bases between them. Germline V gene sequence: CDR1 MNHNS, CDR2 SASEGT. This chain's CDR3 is CASSEGAYSPLHF. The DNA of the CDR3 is TGTGCCAGCAGCGAGGGAGCTTATTCACCCCTCCACTTT.

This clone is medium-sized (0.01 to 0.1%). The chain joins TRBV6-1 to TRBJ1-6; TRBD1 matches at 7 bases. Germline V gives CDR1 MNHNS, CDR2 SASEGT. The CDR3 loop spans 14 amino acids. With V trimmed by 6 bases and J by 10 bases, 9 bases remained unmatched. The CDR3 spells CASRGTVQHSPLHF. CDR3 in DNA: TGTGCCAGCAGGGGGACAGTGCAGCACTCACCCCTCCACTTT.

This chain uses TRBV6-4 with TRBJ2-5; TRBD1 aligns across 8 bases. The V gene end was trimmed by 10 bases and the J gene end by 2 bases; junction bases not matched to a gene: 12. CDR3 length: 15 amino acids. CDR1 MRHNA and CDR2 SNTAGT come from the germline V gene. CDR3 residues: CANLVGQGGQETQYF. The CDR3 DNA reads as TGTGCCAACTTAGTCGGACAGGGCGGGCAAGAGACCCAGTACTTC.

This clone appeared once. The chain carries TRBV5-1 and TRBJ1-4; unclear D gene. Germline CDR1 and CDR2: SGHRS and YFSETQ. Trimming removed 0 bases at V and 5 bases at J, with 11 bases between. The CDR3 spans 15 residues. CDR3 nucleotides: TGCGCCAGCAGCTTGGGTCAGACTACGAATGAAAAACTGTTTTTT. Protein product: CASSLGQTTNEKLFF.

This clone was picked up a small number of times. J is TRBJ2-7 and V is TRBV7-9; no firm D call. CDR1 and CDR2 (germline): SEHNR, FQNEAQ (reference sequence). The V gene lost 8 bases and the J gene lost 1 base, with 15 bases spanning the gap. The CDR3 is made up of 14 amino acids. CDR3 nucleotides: TGTGCCAGCGGCCCAGGTGGCATGTCCTACGAGCAGTACTTC. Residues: CASGPGGMSYEQYF.

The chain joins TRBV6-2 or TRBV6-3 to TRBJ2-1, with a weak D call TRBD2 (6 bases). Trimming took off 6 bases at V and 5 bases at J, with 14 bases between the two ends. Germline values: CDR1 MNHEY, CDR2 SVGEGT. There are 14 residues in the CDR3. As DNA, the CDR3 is TGTGCCAGCAGGGGACTCTCCCGCCACAATGAGCAGTTCTTC. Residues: CASRGLSRHNEQFF.

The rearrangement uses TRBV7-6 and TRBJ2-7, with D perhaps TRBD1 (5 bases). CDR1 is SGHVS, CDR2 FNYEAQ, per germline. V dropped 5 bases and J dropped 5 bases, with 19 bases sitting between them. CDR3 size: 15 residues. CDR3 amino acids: CASSASSGFRDEQYF. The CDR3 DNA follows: TGTGCCAGCAGCGCATCATCAGGGTTCCGCGACGAGCAGTACTTC. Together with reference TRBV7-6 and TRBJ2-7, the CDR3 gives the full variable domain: GAGVSQSPRYKVTKRGQDVALRCDPISGHVSLYWYRQALGQGPEFLTYFNYEAQQDKSGLPNDRFSAERPEGSISTLTIQRTEQRDSAMYRCASSASSGFRDEQYFGPGTRLTVT.

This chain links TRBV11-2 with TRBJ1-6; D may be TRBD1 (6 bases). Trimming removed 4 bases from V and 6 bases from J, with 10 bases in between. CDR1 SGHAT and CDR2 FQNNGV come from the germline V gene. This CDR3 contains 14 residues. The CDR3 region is CASSYLDSNSPLHF. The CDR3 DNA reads TGTGCCAGCAGCTACCTGGACAGTAATTCACCCCTCCACTTT.

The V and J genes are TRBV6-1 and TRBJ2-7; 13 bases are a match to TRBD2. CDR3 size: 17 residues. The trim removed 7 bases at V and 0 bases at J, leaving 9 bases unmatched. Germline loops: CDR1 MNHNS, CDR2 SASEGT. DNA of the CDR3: TGTGCCAGCAAGGGGGACGGACTAGCGGGAGCCTCCTACGAGCAGTACTTC. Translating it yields CASKGDGLAGASYEQYF.

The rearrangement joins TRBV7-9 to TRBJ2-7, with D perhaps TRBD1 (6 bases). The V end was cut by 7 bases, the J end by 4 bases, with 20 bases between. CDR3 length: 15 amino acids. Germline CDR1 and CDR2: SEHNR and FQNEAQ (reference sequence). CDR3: CASTPGATQVYEQYF. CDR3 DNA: TGTGCCAGCACACCAGGGGCTACACAGGTTTACGAGCAGTACTTC.

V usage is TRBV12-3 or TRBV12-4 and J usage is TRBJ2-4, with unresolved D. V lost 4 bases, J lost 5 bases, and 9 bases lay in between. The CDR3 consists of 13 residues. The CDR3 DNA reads TGTGCCAGCAGTTACGACCCCGAAAACATTCAGTACTTC. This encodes CASSYDPENIQYF.

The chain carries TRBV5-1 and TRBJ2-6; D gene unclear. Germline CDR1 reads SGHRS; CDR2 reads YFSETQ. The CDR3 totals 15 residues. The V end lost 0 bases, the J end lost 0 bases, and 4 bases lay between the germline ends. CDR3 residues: CASSLDDSGANVLTF. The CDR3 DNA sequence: TGCGCCAGCAGCTTGGATGACTCTGGGGCCAACGTCCTGACTTTC.

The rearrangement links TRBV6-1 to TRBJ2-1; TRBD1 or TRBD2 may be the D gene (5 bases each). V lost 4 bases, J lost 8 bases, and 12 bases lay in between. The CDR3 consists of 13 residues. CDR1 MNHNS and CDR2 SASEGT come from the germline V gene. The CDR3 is CASSGDGADEQFF. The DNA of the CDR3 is TGTGCCAGCAGTGGGGACGGTGCTGATGAGCAGTTCTTC.

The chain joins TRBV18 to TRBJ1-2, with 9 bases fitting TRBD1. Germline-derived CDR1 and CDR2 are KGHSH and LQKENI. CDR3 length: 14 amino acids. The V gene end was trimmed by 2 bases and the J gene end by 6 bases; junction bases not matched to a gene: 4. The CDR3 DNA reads TGTGCCAGCTCACCAGGGACAGGGCAGCATGGCTACACCTTC. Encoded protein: CASSPGTGQHGYTF. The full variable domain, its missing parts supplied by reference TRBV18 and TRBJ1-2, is NAGVMQNPRHLVRRRGQEARLRCSPMKGHSHVYWYRQLPEEGLKFMVYLQKENIIDESGMPKERFSAEFPKEGPSILRIQQVVRGDSAAYFCASSPGTGQHGYTFGSGTRLTVV.

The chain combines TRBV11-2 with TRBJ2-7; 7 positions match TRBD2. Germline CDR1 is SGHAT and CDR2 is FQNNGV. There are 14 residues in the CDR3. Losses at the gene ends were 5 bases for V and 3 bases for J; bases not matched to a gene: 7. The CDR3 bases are TGTGCCAGCAGCCCGAGCGGGGACCGCTACGAGCAGTACTTC. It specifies CASSPSGDRYEQYF. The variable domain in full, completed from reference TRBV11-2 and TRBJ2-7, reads EAGVAQSPRYKIIEKRQSVAFWCNPISGHATLYWYQQILGQGPKLLIQFQNNGVVDDSQLPKDRFSAERLKGVDSTLKIQPAKLEDSAVYLCASSPSGDRYEQYFGPGTRLTVT.

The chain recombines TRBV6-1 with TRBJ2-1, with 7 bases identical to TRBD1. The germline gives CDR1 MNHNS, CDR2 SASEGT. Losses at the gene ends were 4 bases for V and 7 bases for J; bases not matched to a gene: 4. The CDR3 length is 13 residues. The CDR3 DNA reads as TGTGCCAGCAGTGGGAAGGGGGCTAATGAGCAGTTCTTC. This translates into CASSGKGANEQFF.

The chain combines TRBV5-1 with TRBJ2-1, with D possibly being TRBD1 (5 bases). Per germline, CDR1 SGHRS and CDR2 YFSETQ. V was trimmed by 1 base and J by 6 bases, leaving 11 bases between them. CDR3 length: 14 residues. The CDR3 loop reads CASSLSRAGNEQFF. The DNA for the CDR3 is TGCGCCAGCAGCTTGTCCAGGGCTGGCAATGAGCAGTTCTTC.

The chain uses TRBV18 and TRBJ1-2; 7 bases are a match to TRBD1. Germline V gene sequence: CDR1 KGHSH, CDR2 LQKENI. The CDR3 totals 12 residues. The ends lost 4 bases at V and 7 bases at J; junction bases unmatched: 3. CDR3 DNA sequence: TGTGCCAGCTCACAGACAGGGTCTGGCTACACCTTC. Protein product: CASSQTGSGYTF.

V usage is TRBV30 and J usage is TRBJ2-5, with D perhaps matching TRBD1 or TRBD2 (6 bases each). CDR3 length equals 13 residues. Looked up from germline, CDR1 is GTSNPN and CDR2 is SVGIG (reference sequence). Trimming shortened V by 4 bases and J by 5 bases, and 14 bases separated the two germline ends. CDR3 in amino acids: CAWTQGRRETQYF. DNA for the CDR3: TGTGCCTGGACTCAGGGGAGGCGGGAGACCCAGTACTTC.

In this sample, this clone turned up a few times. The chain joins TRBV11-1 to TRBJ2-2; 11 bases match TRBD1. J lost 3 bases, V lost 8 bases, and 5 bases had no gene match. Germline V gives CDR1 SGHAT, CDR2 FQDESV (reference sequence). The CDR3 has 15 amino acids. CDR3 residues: CASGPGQGDTGELFF. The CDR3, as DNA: TGTGCCAGCGGTCCGGGACAGGGGGACACCGGGGAGCTGTTTTTT.

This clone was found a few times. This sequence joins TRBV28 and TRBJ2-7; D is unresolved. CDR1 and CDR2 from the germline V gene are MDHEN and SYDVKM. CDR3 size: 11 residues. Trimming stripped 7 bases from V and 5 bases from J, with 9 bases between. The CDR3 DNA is TGTGCCAGCACCAAGACAAACGAGCAGTACTTC. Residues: CASTKTNEQYF. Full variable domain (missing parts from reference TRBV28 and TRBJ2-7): DVKVTQSSRYLVKRTGEKVFLECVQDMDHENMFWYRQDPGLGLRLIYFSYDVKMKEKGDIPEGYSVSREKKERFSLILESASTNQTSMYLCASTKTNEQYFGPGTRLTVT.